Below, 28 T cell receptor beta chains from the same sample are listed, as sequenced in a study of blood T cell repertoires in COVID-19. Only in-frame clones appear in the TCRdb table, and some are missing; sequencing was by immunoSEQ multiplex PCR. The sample holds more than 90,000 clones, 80% to 85% seen once. Material for sequencing was peripheral blood. Receptors were obtained from a woman between 70 and 85 years old with acute or convalescent COVID-19.

The chain couples TRBV19 to TRBJ1-1, with 7 bases fitting TRBD1. There are 14 residues in the CDR3. Looked up from germline, CDR1 is LNHDA and CDR2 is SQIVND (reference sequence). The V gene end was trimmed by 4 bases and the J gene end by 4 bases; junction bases not matched to a gene: 6. CDR3: CASSTGGLGTEAFF. CDR3 bases: TGTGCCAGTAGTACAGGGGGTCTAGGCACTGAAGCTTTCTTT.

The chain uses TRBV3-1 (or the pseudogene TRBV3-2) and TRBJ1-1; 9 bases agree with TRBD1. Germline V gene sequence: CDR1 LGHDT, CDR2 YNNKEL (reference sequence). This CDR3 spans 14 amino acids. V was pared by 5 bases and J by 5 bases, with 6 bases of the junction left unmatched. CDR3 protein: CASSLLDRGTEAFF. CDR3 nucleotide sequence: TGTGCCAGCAGCTTACTGGACAGGGGAACTGAAGCTTTCTTT.

This chain links TRBV19 with TRBJ2-7; 10 bases are shared with TRBD1. The V segment lost 3 bases and the J segment 2 bases; nucleotides outside the gene matches: 4. The CDR3 is made up of 15 amino acids. Germline assignment: CDR1 LNHDA and CDR2 SQIVND (reference sequence). CDR3 sequence (DNA): TGTGCCAGTAGTATTCGGACAGGGGGACCCTACGAGCAGTACTTC. Translating it yields CASSIRTGGPYEQYF.

The V call is TRBV11-3, the J call TRBJ2-3; 10 bases are a match to TRBD2. Germline values: CDR1 SGHNT, CDR2 YENEEA. V dropped 5 bases and J dropped 1; count of bases not matched to a gene: 3. CDR3 size: 15 residues. The CDR3: CASSLTSGGTDTQYF. DNA for the CDR3: TGTGCCAGCAGCCTAACTAGCGGGGGCACAGATACGCAGTATTTT.

This chain uses TRBV19 with TRBJ2-3; 9 nucleotides line up with TRBD2. V shed 3 bases, J shed 5 bases, and the junction held 6 bases outside the gene matches. This CDR3 is 15 amino acids long. Germline-derived CDR1 and CDR2 are LNHDA and SQIVND (reference sequence). DNA for the CDR3: TGTGCCAGTAGTATTGTTGCGGGGGGGGTAGATACGCAGTATTTT. Its translation is CASSIVAGGVDTQYF.

The chain joins TRBV19 to TRBJ2-1, with 13 bases fitting TRBD2. Germline V gene sequence: CDR1 LNHDA, CDR2 SQIVND (reference sequence). The CDR3 length is 19 residues. The junction had 10 bases not matched to a gene; V was cut back by 5 bases and J by 0 bases. The CDR3 DNA reads TGTGCCAGTAGTCTCCTACTAGCGGGAGGGACGAGCTCCTACAATGAGCAGTTCTTC. Its protein product is CASSLLLAGGTSSYNEQFF.

The chain carries TRBV9 and TRBJ2-2, with TRBD2 matching 7 bases. This CDR3 contains 17 residues. Germline V gives CDR1 SGDLS, CDR2 YYNGEE. J gave up 1 base and V 4 bases, and 10 bases lay outside the gene matches. CDR3 region: CASSLQTSPVNTGELFF. The CDR3 DNA sequence: TGTGCCAGCAGCCTTCAGACTAGCCCCGTGAACACCGGGGAGCTGTTTTTT. The variable domain in full, with the rest retrieved from reference TRBV9 and TRBJ2-2, is DSGVTQTPKHLITATGQRVTLRCSPRSGDLSVYWYQQSLDQGLQFLIQYYNGEERAKGNILERFSAQQFPDLHSELNLSSLELGDSALYFCASSLQTSPVNTGELFFGEGSRLTVL.

This rearrangement joins TRBV5-6 to TRBJ1-6; D remains unclear. Trimming pared 4 bases from V and 6 bases from J, leaving 14 bases between. Germline loops: CDR1 SGHDT, CDR2 YYEEEE. The CDR3 sequence is 15 residues long. The CDR3 protein is CASSPAFLTNSPLHF. The CDR3, as DNA: TGTGCCAGCAGCCCCGCGTTCCTTACTAATTCACCCCTCCACTTT.

The V call is TRBV4-1, the J call TRBJ2-7; 9 bases agree with TRBD1. CDR1 and CDR2 from the germline V gene are MGHRA and YSYEKL. The CDR3 has 15 residues. The V and J ends lost 3 bases and 0 bases, in that order; junction bases with no gene match: 3. The CDR3 region is CASSHPGQGSYEQYF. CDR3 DNA: TGCGCCAGCAGCCATCCGGGACAGGGCTCCTACGAGCAGTACTTC.

This chain joins TRBV5-1 and TRBJ1-4; 9 bases map to TRBD1. Germline CDR1 and CDR2: SGHRS and YFSETQ. The CDR3 covers 15 residues. The trim removed 2 bases at V and 6 bases at J, leaving 5 bases unmatched. The CDR3 DNA follows: TGCGCCAGCAGCTTCCGGACAGGGGTGGATGAAAAACTGTTTTTT. As protein: CASSFRTGVDEKLFF.

V gene TRBV27 combines with J gene TRBJ1-1, with 7 bases that match TRBD1. Germline V gives CDR1 MNHEY, CDR2 SMNVEV (reference sequence). Losses at the gene ends were 7 bases for V and 1 base for J; bases not matched to a gene: 3. The CDR3 sequence is 13 residues long. The CDR3 loop reads CASKQGGNTEAFF. CDR3 DNA sequence: TGTGCCAGCAAGCAGGGGGGGAACACTGAAGCTTTCTTT.

The genes are TRBV28 and TRBJ1-5; maybe TRBD1 (5 bases). V lost 11 bases to trimming and J lost 1 base, with 18 bases between them. The CDR3 extends over 15 amino acids. Germline CDR1 is MDHEN and CDR2 is SYDVKM. The CDR3 nucleotides read TGTGCCTCTGAGGTTAGAAGGGGAAGCAATCAGCCCCAGCATTTT. Translating it yields CASEVRRGSNQPQHF. The variable domain in full, completed from reference TRBV28 and TRBJ1-5, reads DVKVTQSSRYLVKRTGEKVFLECVQDMDHENMFWYRQDPGLGLRLIYFSYDVKMKEKGDIPEGYSVSREKKERFSLILESASTNQTSMYLCASEVRRGSNQPQHFGDGTRLSIL.

This clone appeared a few times. CDR3 bases: TGTGCCAGCAGCTTAGGCACAGTCGATCAGCCCCAGCATTTT. It encodes CASSLGTVDQPQHF. The rearrangement links TRBV7-9 to TRBJ1-5; D not certain. Germline assignment: CDR1 SEHNR and CDR2 FQNEAQ (reference sequence). The CDR3 covers 14 residues. V was shortened by 1 base and J by 5 bases, with 9 bases between the two germline ends. Looking up the rest from reference TRBV7-9 and TRBJ1-5 gives the full variable domain: DTGVSQNPRHKITKRGQNVTFRCDPISEHNRLYWYRQTLGQGPEFLTYFQNEAQLEKSRLLSDRFSAERPKGSFSTLEIQRTEQGDSAMYLCASSLGTVDQPQHFGDGTRLSIL.

The rearrangement links TRBV28 to TRBJ1-5, with D possibly TRBD1 on 5 matching bases. Germline V lookup: CDR1 MDHEN, CDR2 SYDVKM. V lost 10 bases and J lost 2, with 15 bases in between. This CDR3 comprises 14 residues. DNA of the CDR3: TGTGCCACCGACGGAGGGGCCCGCAATCAGCCCCAGCATTTT. Protein: CATDGGARNQPQHF. Full variable domain (rest looked up from reference TRBV28 and TRBJ1-5): DVKVTQSSRYLVKRTGEKVFLECVQDMDHENMFWYRQDPGLGLRLIYFSYDVKMKEKGDIPEGYSVSREKKERFSLILESASTNQTSMYLCATDGGARNQPQHFGDGTRLSIL.

V usage is TRBV4-2 and J usage is TRBJ2-3; TRBD2 aligns across 8 bases. Germline CDR1 reads LGHNA; CDR2 reads YNFKEQ. V was pared by 1 base and J by 3 bases, with 9 bases of the junction left unmatched. This CDR3 is built from 17 residues. CDR3 in amino acids: CASSQGRRGAWTDTQYF. CDR3 sequence (DNA): TGTGCCAGCAGCCAAGGGAGGCGGGGGGCCTGGACAGATACGCAGTATTTT.

The gene calls are TRBV6-5 and TRBJ1-2; D might be TRBD1 (6 bases). Trimming removed 7 bases from V and 8 bases from J, with 23 bases in between. Germline values: CDR1 MNHEY, CDR2 SVGAGI. CDR3 length equals 15 residues. The DNA for the CDR3 is TGTGCCAGCAACCACCGGGGTACACAGGGATGGGGCTACACCTTC. Translating gives CASNHRGTQGWGYTF.

The V and J genes are TRBV2 and TRBJ1-4; 10 bases fit TRBD1. V trimming: 6 bases; J trimming: 10 bases; junction bases outside the gene matches: 8. This CDR3 contains 14 residues. Germline V gene lookup returns CDR1 SNHLY and CDR2 FYNNEI. CDR3 nucleotide sequence: TGTGCCAGCAGCCCGGGGACAGGGGTCCGAAAACTGTTTTTT. This encodes CASSPGTGVRKLFF.

This clone was found once. The gene calls are TRBV9 and TRBJ1-4, with 7 bases that match TRBD1. CDR3 length equals 14 residues. V dropped 0 bases and J dropped 7; count of bases not matched to a gene: 3. CDR1 and CDR2 from the germline V gene are SGDLS and YYNGEE. The CDR3 region has the DNA TGTGCCAGCAGCGTAGCAGGGGGTGGTGAAAAACTGTTTTTT. Translating gives CASSVAGGGEKLFF.

This clone was counted a single time. V and J are TRBV7-8 and TRBJ2-1; maybe TRBD2 (6 bases). Germline-derived CDR1 and CDR2 are SGHVS and FQNEAQ. Trimming removed 5 bases at V and 5 bases at J, with 16 bases between. The CDR3 extends over 15 amino acids. The chain's CDR3 is CASSLAGRENNEQFF. In DNA form, the CDR3 reads TGTGCCAGCAGCCTGGCGGGGCGCGAGAACAATGAGCAGTTCTTC.

The chain has TRBV9 and TRBJ1-6, with no clear D. The CDR3 spans 14 residues. Trimming shortened V by 4 bases and J by 6 bases, and 11 bases separated the two germline ends. Germline-derived CDR1 and CDR2 are SGDLS and YYNGEE. In DNA form, the CDR3 reads TGTGCCAGCAGCCTAGAGACTCTTAATTCACCCCTCCACTTT. Its protein product is CASSLETLNSPLHF.

The chain couples TRBV10-3 to TRBJ1-1; 7 nucleotides match TRBD1. V was clipped by 3 bases and J by 6 bases; unmatched bases: 7. In germline, CDR1 is ENHRY, CDR2 SYGVKD. The CDR3 loop spans 14 amino acids. Here the CDR3 reads CAISDGQGVAEAFF. The CDR3 DNA reads TGTGCCATCAGTGATGGTCAGGGGGTCGCTGAAGCTTTCTTT.

J is TRBJ2-1 and V is TRBV2, with 7 nucleotides matching TRBD1. Germline V gene data show CDR1 as SNHLY and CDR2 as FYNNEI. The CDR3 is 14 residues long. The J segment lost 2 bases and the V segment lost 7 bases, leaving 5 bases of the junction unmatched. The CDR3 DNA reads as TGTGCCAGCAAGGACGACAGGGCCTACAATGAGCAGTTCTTC. Protein: CASKDDRAYNEQFF.

The chain recombines TRBV2 with TRBJ1-2, with 7 bases fitting TRBD1. With 4 bases clipped from V and 1 base from J, the junction kept 3 bases outside the gene matches. This CDR3 comprises 14 residues. Germline V lookup: CDR1 SNHLY, CDR2 FYNNEI. In nucleotides, the CDR3 is TGTGCCAGCAGTGTAGGGGGCGGTAACTATGGCTACACCTTC. It yields the protein CASSVGGGNYGYTF.

The V and J genes are TRBV18 and TRBJ2-3; 8 bases map to TRBD1. Germline lookup yields CDR1 KGHSH and CDR2 LQKENI. This CDR3 region has 17 residues. The V segment lost 3 bases and the J segment 3 bases; nucleotides outside the gene matches: 11. The CDR3 nucleotides read TGTGCCAGCTCACCGGGGCAGGGGGCAAGAGGGACAGATACGCAGTATTTT. It codes for CASSPGQGARGTDTQYF.

This sequence joins TRBV6-1 and TRBJ2-1, with a possible D match to TRBD2 (6 bases). Trimming took 1 base from V and 8 from J, leaving 21 bases between them. Germline loops: CDR1 MNHNS, CDR2 SASEGT. This CDR3 has 17 amino acids. The CDR3 here is CASSEVLTGTRRDEQFF. The CDR3 nucleotides are TGTGCCAGCAGTGAAGTCCTCACCGGGACTCGAAGGGATGAGCAGTTCTTC.

The chain is built from TRBV7-3 and TRBJ1-6, with D possibly TRBD1 on 5 matching bases. The V end lost 0 bases, the J end lost 9 bases, and 9 bases lay between the germline ends. Germline lookup yields CDR1 SGHTA and CDR2 FQGTGA. CDR3 length: 14 residues. This chain's CDR3 is CASSLTSGGSPLHF. The CDR3 DNA reads as TGTGCCAGCAGCTTAACTTCGGGGGGTTCACCCCTCCACTTT. The entire variable domain, with the rest obtained from reference TRBV7-3 and TRBJ1-6, is as follows: GAGVSQTPSNKVTEKGKYVELRCDPISGHTALYWYRQSLGQGPEFLIYFQGTGAADDSGLPNDRFFAVRPEGSVSTLKIQRTERGDSAVYLCASSLTSGGSPLHFGNGTRLTVT.

The rearrangement uses TRBV4-1 and TRBJ1-2; possible D gene TRBD1, 5 bases. The V gene's germline CDR1 is MGHRA and CDR2 YSYEKL. The CDR3 has 14 amino acids. V lost 2 bases and J lost 14, with 21 bases in between. The CDR3 spells CASSQPGGKMARTF. In DNA, the CDR3 is TGCGCCAGCAGCCAACCGGGGGGGAAGATGGCTAGGACCTTC.

This chain connects TRBV7-9 to TRBJ2-1; 9 bases are shared with TRBD2. Germline-derived CDR1 and CDR2 are SEHNR and FQNEAQ (reference sequence). The CDR3 runs to 14 residues. The ends lost 10 bases at V and 10 bases at J; junction bases unmatched: 14. This chain's CDR3 is CATHVAGAPIEQFF. Here the CDR3 DNA reads TGTGCCACCCATGTAGCGGGAGCCCCGATCGAGCAGTTCTTC.